One sample yielded the 8 T cell receptor beta chains listed below, sequenced in a study of CD8 T cells in Susac syndrome (dated by TCRdb to between 2019 and 2020). Library preparation was by the immunoSEQ multiplex PCR assay. RNA was extracted using the RNeasy kit, and about 0.45 to 1 microgram was reverse transcribed with random hexamers. The public reads were reanalyzed by TCRdb: fastp trimming at Q25, MiXCR alignment, in-frame beta chains only. Each CDR3 protein gets just one entry, which takes the most common genes and DNA from the rows behind it. Recorded for this sample are 150,000 to 200,000 distinct CDR3 sequences; 94% of them occurred a single time. Of the sample, roughly 0.1% is held by the ten largest clones. The material sequenced was CD4+ T cells from PBMCs. Receptor source: a human donor with multiple sclerosis.

As DNA, the CDR3 is TGTGCCAGCAGAGGCGGGGGCAGGTTCACTGAAGCTTTCTTT. Protein: CASRGGGRFTEAFF. This chain joins TRBV3-1 and TRBJ1-1; weak D call: TRBD1 (6 bases). The CDR3 contains 14 residues. The germline V gene encodes CDR1 LGHDT and CDR2 YNNKEL (reference sequence). V was trimmed by 6 bases and J by 4 bases, leaving 15 bases between them.

J is TRBJ2-7 and V is TRBV5-1; D may match TRBD1 or TRBD2 (5 bases each). CDR3 size: 14 residues. V dropped 3 bases and J dropped 0 bases, with 10 bases sitting between them. Germline V gene sequence: CDR1 SGHRS, CDR2 YFSETQ. The CDR3 nucleotides read TGCGCCAGCAGCTCTGCTGGGACCTCCTACGAGCAGTACTTC. Protein: CASSSAGTSYEQYF. Supplemented by reference TRBV5-1 and TRBJ2-7, the full variable domain reads KAGVTQTPRYLIKTRGQQVTLSCSPISGHRSVSWYQQTPGQGLQFLFEYFSETQRNKGNFPGRFSGRQFSNSRSEMNVSTLELGDSALYLCASSSAGTSYEQYFGPGTRLTVT.

The chain joins TRBV28 to TRBJ2-7, with 9 bases identical to TRBD2. The CDR3 extends over 13 amino acids. CDR1 MDHEN and CDR2 SYDVKM come from the germline V gene. The ends lost 11 bases at V and 2 bases at J; junction bases unmatched: 7. CDR3 coding DNA: TGTGCCGTGGTCTCTAGCGGGACCTACGAGCAGTACTTC. Encoded protein: CAVVSSGTYEQYF.

The chain is built from TRBV12-3 or TRBV12-4 and TRBJ2-1, with 12 bases lining up with TRBD2. The CDR3 is 14 residues long. J lost 8 bases, V lost 6 bases, and 5 bases had no gene match. Here the CDR3 reads CASRMTSGSYEQFF. CDR3 bases: TGTGCCAGCAGAATGACTAGCGGGAGCTATGAGCAGTTCTTC.

This clonotype was observed a handful of times. The genes are TRBV29-1 and TRBJ2-7; 10 positions agree with TRBD2. Germline CDR1 SQVTM, CDR2 ANQGSEA. The CDR3 length is 15 residues. V lost 6 bases and J lost 2; bases outside the gene matches: 10. The CDR3 DNA reads as TGCAGCGTGCGTAAGAGGACTAGCGGCACCTACGAGCAGTACTTC. Translating it yields CSVRKRTSGTYEQYF.

The rearrangement joins TRBV9 to TRBJ2-2, with a possible D match to TRBD1 (5 bases). Germline V gene data show CDR1 as SGDLS and CDR2 as YYNGEE. Trimming shortened V by 2 bases and J by 0 bases, and 11 bases separated the two germline ends. CDR3 size: 16 residues. Written as DNA, the CDR3 is TGTGCCAGCAGCGTTCAGGGTTTAGCGAACACCGGGGAGCTGTTTTTT. This gives the protein CASSVQGLANTGELFF.

This chain connects TRBV25-1 to TRBJ1-5; D ambiguous. This CDR3 region has 13 residues. Trimming took off 3 bases at V and 6 bases at J, with 9 bases between the two ends. Per germline, CDR1 MGHDK and CDR2 SYGVNS. This chain's CDR3 is CASSDRGGQPQHF. In DNA form, the CDR3 reads TGTGCCAGCAGTGACCGGGGAGGTCAGCCCCAGCATTTT. Drawing the rest from reference TRBV25-1 and TRBJ1-5, the complete variable domain is EADIYQTPRYLVIGTGKKITLECSQTMGHDKMYWYQQDPGMELHLIHYSYGVNSTEKGDLSSESTVSRIRTEHFPLTLESARPSHTSQYLCASSDRGGQPQHFGDGTRLSIL.

CDR3 protein: CAWGPKRDSYNEQFF. DNA of the CDR3: TGTGCCTGGGGCCCAAAACGGGACAGCTACAATGAGCAGTTCTTC. J is TRBJ2-1 and V is TRBV30; 7 nucleotides align to TRBD1. This CDR3 is built from 15 residues. V dropped 5 bases and J dropped 3; count of bases not matched to a gene: 10. CDR1 and CDR2 (germline): GTSNPN, SVGIG (reference sequence).